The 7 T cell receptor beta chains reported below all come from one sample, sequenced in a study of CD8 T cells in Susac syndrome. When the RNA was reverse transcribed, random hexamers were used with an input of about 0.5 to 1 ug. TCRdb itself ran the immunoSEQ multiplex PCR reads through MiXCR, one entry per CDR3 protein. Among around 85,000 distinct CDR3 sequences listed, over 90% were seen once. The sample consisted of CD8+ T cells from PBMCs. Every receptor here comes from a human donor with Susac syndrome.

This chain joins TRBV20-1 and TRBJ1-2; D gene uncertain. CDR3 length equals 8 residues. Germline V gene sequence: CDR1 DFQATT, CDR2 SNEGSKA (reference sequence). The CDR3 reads CRVQGYTF. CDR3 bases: TGCAGGGTACAGGGCTACACCTTC.

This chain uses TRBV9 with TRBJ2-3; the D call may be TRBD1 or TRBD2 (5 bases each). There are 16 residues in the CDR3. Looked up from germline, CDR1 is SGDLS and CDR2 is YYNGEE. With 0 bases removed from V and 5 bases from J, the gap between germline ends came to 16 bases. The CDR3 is CASSVGTGPLGDTQYF. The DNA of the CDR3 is TGTGCCAGCAGCGTAGGAACGGGACCCCTCGGAGATACGCAGTATTTT.

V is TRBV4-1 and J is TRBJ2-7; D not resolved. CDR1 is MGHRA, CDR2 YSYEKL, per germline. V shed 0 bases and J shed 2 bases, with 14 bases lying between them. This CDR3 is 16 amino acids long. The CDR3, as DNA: TGCGCCAGCAGCCAAGAAGGGTTAGCAGGTCCCTACGAGCAGTACTTC. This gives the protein CASSQEGLAGPYEQYF.

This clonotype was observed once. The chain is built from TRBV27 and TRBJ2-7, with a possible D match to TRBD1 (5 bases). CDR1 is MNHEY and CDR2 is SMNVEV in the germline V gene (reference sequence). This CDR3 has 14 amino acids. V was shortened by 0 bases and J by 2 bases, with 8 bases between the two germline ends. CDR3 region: CASSLSQAAYEQYF. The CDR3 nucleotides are TGTGCCAGCAGTTTATCACAGGCAGCCTACGAGCAGTACTTC.

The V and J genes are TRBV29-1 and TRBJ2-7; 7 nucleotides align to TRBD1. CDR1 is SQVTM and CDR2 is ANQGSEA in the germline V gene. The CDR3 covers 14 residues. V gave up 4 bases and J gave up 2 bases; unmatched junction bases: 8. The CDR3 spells CSVAPLQGTYEQYF. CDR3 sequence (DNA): TGCAGCGTTGCCCCGCTACAGGGGACCTACGAGCAGTACTTC.

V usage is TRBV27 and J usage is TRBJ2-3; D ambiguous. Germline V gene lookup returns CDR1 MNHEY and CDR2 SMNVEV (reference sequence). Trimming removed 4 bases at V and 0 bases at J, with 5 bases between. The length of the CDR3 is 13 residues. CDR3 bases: TGTGCCAGCAGTTGGGTCAGCACAGATACGCAGTATTTT. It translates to CASSWVSTDTQYF.

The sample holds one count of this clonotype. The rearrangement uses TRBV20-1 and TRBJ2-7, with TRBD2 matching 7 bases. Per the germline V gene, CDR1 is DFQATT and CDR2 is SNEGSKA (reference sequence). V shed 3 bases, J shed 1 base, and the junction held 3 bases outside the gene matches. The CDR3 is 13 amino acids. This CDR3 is CSASGRDSYEQYF. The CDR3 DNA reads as TGCAGTGCTAGTGGGAGGGATTCCTACGAGCAGTACTTC.